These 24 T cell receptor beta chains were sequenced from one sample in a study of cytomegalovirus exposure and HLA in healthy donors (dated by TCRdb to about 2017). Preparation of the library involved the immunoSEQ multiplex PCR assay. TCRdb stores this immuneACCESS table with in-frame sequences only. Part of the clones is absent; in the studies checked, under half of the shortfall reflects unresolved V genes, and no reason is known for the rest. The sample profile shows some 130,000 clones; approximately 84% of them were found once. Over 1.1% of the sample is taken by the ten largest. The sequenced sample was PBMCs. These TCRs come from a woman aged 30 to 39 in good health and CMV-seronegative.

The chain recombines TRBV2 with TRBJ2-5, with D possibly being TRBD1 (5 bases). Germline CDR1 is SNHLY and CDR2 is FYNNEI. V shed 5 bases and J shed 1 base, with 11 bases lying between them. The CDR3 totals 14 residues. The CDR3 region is CASSPTAIQETQYF. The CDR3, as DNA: TGTGCCAGCAGTCCGACAGCCATCCAAGAGACCCAGTACTTC.

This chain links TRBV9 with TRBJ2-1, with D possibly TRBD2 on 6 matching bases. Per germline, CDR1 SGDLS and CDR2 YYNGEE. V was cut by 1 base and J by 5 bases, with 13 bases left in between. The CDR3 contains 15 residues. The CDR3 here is CASSVQAGSHNEQFF. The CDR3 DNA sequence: TGTGCCAGCAGCGTACAGGCGGGGTCCCACAATGAGCAGTTCTTC.

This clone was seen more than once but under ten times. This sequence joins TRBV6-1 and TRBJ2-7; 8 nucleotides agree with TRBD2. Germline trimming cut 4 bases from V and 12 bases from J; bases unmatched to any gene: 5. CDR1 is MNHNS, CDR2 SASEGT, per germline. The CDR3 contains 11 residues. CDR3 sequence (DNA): TGTGCCAGCAGTGCGGGGGGGGTTCGGTACTTC. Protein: CASSAGGVRYF.

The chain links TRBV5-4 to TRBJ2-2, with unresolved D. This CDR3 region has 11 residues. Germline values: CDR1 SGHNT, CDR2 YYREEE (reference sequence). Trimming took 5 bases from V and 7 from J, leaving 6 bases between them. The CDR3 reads CASSRVGELFF. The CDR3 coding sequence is TGTGCCAGCAGTCGGGTCGGGGAGCTGTTTTTT. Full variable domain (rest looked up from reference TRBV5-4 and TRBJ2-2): ETGVTQSPTHLIKTRGQQVTLRCSSQSGHNTVSWYQQALGQGPQFIFQYYREEENGRGNFPPRFSGLQFPNYSSELNVNALELDDSALYLCASSRVGELFFGEGSRLTVL.

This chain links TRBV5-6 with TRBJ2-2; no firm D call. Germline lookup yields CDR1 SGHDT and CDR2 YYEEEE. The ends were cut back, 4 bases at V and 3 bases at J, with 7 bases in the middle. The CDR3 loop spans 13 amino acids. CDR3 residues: CASSLAYTGELFF. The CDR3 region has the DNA TGTGCCAGCAGCCTCGCGTACACCGGGGAGCTGTTTTTT.

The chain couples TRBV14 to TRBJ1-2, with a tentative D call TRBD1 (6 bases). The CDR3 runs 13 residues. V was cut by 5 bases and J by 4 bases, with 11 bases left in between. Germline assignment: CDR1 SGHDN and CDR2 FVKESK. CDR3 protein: CASSGRGGYGYTF. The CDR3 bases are TGTGCCAGCAGCGGGCGAGGGGGCTATGGCTACACCTTC.

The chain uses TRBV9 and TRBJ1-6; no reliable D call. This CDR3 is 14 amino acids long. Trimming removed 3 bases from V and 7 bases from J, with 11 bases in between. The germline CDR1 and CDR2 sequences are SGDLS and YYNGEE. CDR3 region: CASSARGRNSPLHF. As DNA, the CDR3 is TGTGCCAGCAGCGCGAGAGGGAGGAATTCACCCCTCCACTTT.

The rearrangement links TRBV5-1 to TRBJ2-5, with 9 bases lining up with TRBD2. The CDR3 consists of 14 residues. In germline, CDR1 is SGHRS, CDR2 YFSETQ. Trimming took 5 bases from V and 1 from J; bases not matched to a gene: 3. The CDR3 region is CASRRSGGQETQYF. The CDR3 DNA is TGCGCCAGCAGGCGTAGCGGGGGCCAAGAGACCCAGTACTTC.

CDR3 protein: CASSLGQGDGYTF. CDR3 bases: TGTGCCAGCTCACTTGGACAAGGTGACGGCTACACCTTC. The chain carries TRBV18 and TRBJ1-2; perhaps TRBD1 as D (5 bases). The germline V gene has CDR1 KGHSH and CDR2 LQKENI. The CDR3 sequence is 13 residues long. V lost 4 bases and J lost 8, with 14 bases in between.

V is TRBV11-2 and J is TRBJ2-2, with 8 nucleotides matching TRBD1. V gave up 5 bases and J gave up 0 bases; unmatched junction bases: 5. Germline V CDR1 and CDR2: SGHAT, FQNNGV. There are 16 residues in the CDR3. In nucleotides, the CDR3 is TGTGCCAGCAGCGCCCGACAGGGGACGAACACCGGGGAGCTGTTTTTT. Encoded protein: CASSARQGTNTGELFF.

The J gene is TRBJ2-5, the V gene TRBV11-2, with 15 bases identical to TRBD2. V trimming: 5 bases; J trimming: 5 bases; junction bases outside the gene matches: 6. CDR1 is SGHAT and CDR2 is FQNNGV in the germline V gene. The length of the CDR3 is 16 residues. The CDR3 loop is CASSLGLAGGRETQYF. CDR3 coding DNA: TGTGCCAGCAGCCTAGGACTAGCGGGGGGGCGGGAGACCCAGTACTTC.

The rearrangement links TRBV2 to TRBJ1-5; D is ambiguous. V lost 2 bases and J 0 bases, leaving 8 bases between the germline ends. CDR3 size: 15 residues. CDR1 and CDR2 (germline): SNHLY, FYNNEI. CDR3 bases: TGTGCCAGCAGTGAATTCACGGGTAGCAATCAGCCCCAGCATTTT. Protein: CASSEFTGSNQPQHF.

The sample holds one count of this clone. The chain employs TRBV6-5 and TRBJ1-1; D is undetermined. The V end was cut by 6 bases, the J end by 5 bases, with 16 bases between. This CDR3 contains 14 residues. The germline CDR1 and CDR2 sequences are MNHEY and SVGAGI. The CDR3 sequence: CASSALRARTEAFF. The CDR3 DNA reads TGTGCCAGCAGCGCGCTGCGGGCGAGAACTGAAGCTTTCTTT.

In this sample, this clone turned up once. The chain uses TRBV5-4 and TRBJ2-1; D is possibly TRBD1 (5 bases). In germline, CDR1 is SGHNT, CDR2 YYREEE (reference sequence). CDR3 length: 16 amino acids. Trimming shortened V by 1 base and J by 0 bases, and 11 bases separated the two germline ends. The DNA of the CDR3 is TGTGCCAGCAGCTTGCCAGGGTTCAGCTCCTACAATGAGCAGTTCTTC. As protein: CASSLPGFSSYNEQFF.

Written as DNA, the CDR3 is TGTGCCAGCAGTTCTCCCCGACAGGGTAGCTACGAGCAGTACTTC. This encodes CASSSPRQGSYEQYF. The gene calls are TRBV28 and TRBJ2-7, with TRBD1 matching 7 bases. CDR3 length equals 15 residues. The V gene's germline CDR1 is MDHEN and CDR2 SYDVKM. V gave up 4 bases and J gave up 3 bases; unmatched junction bases: 9. The full variable domain, rest sourced from reference TRBV28 and TRBJ2-7, is DVKVTQSSRYLVKRTGEKVFLECVQDMDHENMFWYRQDPGLGLRLIYFSYDVKMKEKGDIPEGYSVSREKKERFSLILESASTNQTSMYLCASSSPRQGSYEQYFGPGTRLTVT.

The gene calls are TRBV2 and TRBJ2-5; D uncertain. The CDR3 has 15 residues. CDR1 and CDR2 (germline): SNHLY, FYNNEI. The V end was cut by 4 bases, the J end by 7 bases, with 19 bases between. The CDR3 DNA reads TGTGCCAGCAGTGTAATTTTGGTTCCCCCGAGGACCCAGTACTTC. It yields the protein CASSVILVPPRTQYF. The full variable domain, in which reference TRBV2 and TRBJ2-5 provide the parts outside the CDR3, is EPEVTQTPSHQVTQMGQEVILRCVPISNHLYFYWYRQILGQKVEFLVSFYNNEISEKSEIFDDQFSVERPDGSNFTLKIRSTKLEDSAMYFCASSVILVPPRTQYFGPGTRLLVL.

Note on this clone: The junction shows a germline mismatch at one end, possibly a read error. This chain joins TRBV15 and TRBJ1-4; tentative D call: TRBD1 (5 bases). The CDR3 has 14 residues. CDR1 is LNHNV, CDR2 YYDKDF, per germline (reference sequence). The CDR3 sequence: CATGGGNSKEKLFF. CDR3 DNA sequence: TGTGCCACCGGGGGGGGGAACTCTAAGGAAAAACTGTTTTTT.

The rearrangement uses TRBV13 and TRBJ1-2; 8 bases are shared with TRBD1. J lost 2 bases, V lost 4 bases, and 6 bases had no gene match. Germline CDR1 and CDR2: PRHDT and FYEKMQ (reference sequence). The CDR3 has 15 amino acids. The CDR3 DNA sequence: TGTGCCAGCAGCTCTCTTCGACAGGGGAACTATGGCTACACCTTC. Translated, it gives CASSSLRQGNYGYTF.

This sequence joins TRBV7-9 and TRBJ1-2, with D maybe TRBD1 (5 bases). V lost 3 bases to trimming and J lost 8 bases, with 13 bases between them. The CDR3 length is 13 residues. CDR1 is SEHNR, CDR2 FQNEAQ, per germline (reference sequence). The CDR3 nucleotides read TGTGCCAGCAGCTTTGGGGCAGCCGGGGGCTACACCTTC. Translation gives CASSFGAAGGYTF.

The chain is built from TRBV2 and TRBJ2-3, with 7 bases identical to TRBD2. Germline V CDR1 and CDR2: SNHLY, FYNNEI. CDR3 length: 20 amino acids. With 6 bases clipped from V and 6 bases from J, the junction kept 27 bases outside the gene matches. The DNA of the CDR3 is TGTGCCAGCAGCACCCTGGTTGCGCTAGCGGAAACCCCTTCTGGGGATACGCAGTATTTT. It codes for CASSTLVALAETPSGDTQYF.

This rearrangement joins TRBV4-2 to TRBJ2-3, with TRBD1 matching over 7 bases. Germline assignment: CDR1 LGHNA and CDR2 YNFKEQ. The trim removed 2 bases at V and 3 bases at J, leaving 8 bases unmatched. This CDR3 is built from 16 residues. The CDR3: CASSQIDRVGTDTQYF. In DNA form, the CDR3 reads TGTGCCAGCAGCCAAATTGACAGGGTCGGGACAGATACGCAGTATTTT.

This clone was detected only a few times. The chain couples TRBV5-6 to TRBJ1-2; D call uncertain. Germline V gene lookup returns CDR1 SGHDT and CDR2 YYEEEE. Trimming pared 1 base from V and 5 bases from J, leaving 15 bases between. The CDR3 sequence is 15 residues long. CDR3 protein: CASSLSFGSSYGYTF. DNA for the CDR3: TGTGCCAGCAGCTTGTCTTTTGGCAGTTCTTATGGCTACACCTTC.

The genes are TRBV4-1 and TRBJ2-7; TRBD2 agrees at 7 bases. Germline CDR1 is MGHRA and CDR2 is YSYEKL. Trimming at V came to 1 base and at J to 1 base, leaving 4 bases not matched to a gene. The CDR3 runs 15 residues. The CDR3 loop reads CASSQVEAGSYEQYF. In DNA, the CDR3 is TGCGCCAGCAGCCAAGTCGAAGCGGGGTCCTACGAGCAGTACTTC.

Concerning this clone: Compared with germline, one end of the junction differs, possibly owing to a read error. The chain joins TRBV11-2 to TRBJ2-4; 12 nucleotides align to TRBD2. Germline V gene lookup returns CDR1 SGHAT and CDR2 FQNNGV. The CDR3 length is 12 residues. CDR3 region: CASSKTSGGTSF. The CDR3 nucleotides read TGTGCCAGCAGCAAAACTAGCGGGGGGACCTCCTTC.